This T cell receptor beta chain was retrieved from a study of blood T cell repertoires in COVID-19. About the study: The analysed material was cDNA or gDNA that came from T cells, B-cell-depleted T cells, or PBMCs.

CDR1 and CDR2 from the germline V gene are LGHNA and YNFKEQ. V lost 0 bases to trimming and J lost 1 base, with 10 bases between them. The length of the CDR3 is 15 residues. In the original analysis: Estimated nucleated cell counts came from reference gene primer amplification. Here immunoSEQ multiplex PCR was the method, and the copy in TCRdb shows in-frame clones only, minus some. D and trimming were read from the DNA, whereas the V and J calls and clone size are those reported in that table. The repertoire consists of around 110,000 clones, with about two thirds occurring once and the leading ten covering approximately 0.87%. This clone was found a few times.

The chain has TRBV4-2 and TRBJ2-7; D is possibly TRBD1 (5 bases). Sequencing was carried out using peripheral blood. The clonotype originates from a human donor with acute or convalescent COVID-19. The donor label of this sample is uncertain. CDR3 sequence: CASSQELTGSYEQYF. DNA of the CDR3: TGTGCCAGCAGCCAAGAGTTAACAGGTTCCTACGAGCAGTACTTC.